This TCR beta chain emerged from a study of blood T cell repertoires in COVID-19 (dated by TCRdb to the early 2020s). Broadly, across the study: Collaborator samples came from the United States, Italy and Spain and covered acute and convalescent phases of COVID-19. Where HLA class I and class II types were available, the types were taken from metadata supplied by the sample provider, not from assay-based typing. The prospective study material was composed of cDNA or gDNA derived from T cells, B-cell-depleted T cells, or PBMCs. Samples were obtained from the ongoing ImmuneRACE study (first 160 participants) and from some 1,300 subjects provided by 6 global collaborators. The sample metadata nearly always contained a de-identified subject ID, COVID-19 status, age in years and sex. The dataset comprised deeply sampled blood TCRbeta repertoires from subjects exposed to, actively infected with, or recovered from COVID-19. The repertoires were released in a freely available public database intended as a resource for research on the immune response to SARS-CoV-2. Findings and caveats that apply to the study as a whole: How much clinical and demographic metadata was included differed by source and by participant, and the metadata was provided uncurated.

Relative to germline, V is 4 bases shorter and J is 4 bases shorter, with 15 bases between their ends. Via the germline V gene, CDR1 is KGHDR and CDR2 SFDVKD. The CDR3 runs 15 residues from the cysteine to the phenylalanine. Only CDR3 DNA is held: 45 bases, read in frame from base 1. TCRbeta CDR3 regions were amplified from genomic DNA using the immunoSEQ Assay, a bias-controlled multiplex PCR. On the authors' methods: The number of nucleated cells in each sample was estimated from the amplification of reference gene primers within the assay. To quantify the absolute abundance of each unique TCRbeta CDR3 rearrangement, sequence reads were collapsed and filtered. For each sample, productive Simpson clonality was calculated as the square root of Simpson's diversity index across productive rearrangements. TCRdb obtained this table from immuneACCESS and retained in-frame rearrangements with V and J assigned. These tables miss some clones; where compared with another copy, unresolved V genes account for less than half of the shortfall, and the remainder is unexplained. V and J calls and clone size are as listed in that table; D and trimming were resolved from the DNA. The sample records 440,000 or so clones, around 89% of which are singletons. Around 1.5% of the sample belongs to the ten largest clones.

One collaborating source in Seattle enrolled patients during active infection and followed them longitudinally through the course of disease. Each collaborating institution followed its own protocols to collect whole blood in K2EDTA tubes. For TCRbeta analysis, collaborator samples were shipped as frozen whole blood, as isolated PBMCs, or as DNA extracted from either sample type. Points on this clone: This clone's antigen is unknown. No much larger clone exists at a distance of one base, and base qualities are not known.

This TCR came from a woman in her 40s with COVID-19, enrolled during active disease. Sequencing was done on a sample of peripheral blood. In this chain, TRBV24-1 is recombined with TRBJ1-1; a tentative D match to TRBD1 spans 6 bases. The nucleotide sequence is given as TGTGCCACCAGTGACGGGAAGAGGGGGGGCACTGAAGCTTTCTTT. It translates as CATSDGKRGGTEAFF.